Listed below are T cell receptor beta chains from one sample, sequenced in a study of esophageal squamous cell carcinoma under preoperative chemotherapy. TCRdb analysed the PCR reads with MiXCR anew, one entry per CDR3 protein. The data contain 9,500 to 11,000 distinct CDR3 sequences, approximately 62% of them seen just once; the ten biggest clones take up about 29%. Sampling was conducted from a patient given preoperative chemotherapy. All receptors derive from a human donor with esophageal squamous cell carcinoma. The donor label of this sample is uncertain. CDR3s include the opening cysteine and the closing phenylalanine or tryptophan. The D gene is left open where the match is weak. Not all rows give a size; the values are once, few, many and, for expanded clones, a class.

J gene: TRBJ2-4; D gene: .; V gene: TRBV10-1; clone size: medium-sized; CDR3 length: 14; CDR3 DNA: TGCGCCAGCAGTGGGCAAGGTGCCGGAAACATTCAGTACTTC; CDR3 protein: CASSGQGAGNIQYF
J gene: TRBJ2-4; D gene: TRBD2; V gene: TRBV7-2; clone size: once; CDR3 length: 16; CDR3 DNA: TGTGCCAGCAGCGTCTTGGGGGGGTGGGCCAAAGACACGCAGTACTTC; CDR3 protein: CASSVLGGWAKDTQYF
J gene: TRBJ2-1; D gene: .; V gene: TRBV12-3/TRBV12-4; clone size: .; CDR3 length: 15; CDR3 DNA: TGTGCCAGCAGTTTTGCAGGGACCTCAAACAATGAGCAGTTCTTC; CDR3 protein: CASSFAGTSNNEQFF
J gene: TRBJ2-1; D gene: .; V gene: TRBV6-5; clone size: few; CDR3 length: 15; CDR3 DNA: TGTGCCAGCAGTTACTCGGCAGGGCGAGGTAATGAGCAGTTCTTC; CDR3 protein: CASSYSAGRGNEQFF
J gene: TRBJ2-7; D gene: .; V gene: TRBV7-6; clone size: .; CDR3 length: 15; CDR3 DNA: TGTGCCAGCAGCTTAGAGGGGACGGATTCCTACGAGCAGTACTTC; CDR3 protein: CASSLEGTDSYEQYF
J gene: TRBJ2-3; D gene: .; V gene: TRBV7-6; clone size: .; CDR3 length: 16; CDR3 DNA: TGTGCCAGCGGGGTAATGGGGGGCGGGGGCCCAGATACGCAGTATTTC; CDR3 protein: CASGVMGGGGPDTQYF
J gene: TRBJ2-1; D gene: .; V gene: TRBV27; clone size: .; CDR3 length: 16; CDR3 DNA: TGTGCCAGCAGTATCCCGGGACGGGGCTCCTACAATGAGCAGTTCTTC; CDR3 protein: CASSIPGRGSYNEQFF
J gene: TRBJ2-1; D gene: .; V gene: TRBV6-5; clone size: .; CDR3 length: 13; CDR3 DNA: TGTGCCAGCAGCTTCTCGACTGTAAATGAGCAGTTCTTC; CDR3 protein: CASSFSTVNEQFF
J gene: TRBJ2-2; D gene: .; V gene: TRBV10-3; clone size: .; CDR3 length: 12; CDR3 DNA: TGTGCCATCAAAGGTCGGGCCGGGGAGCTGTTTTTT; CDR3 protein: CAIKGRAGELFF
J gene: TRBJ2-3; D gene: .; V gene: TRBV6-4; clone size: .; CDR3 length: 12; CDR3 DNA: TGTCCCAGGGGTGACTCGAGAGATGCGCAGTTCTTT; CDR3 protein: CPRGDSRDAQFF
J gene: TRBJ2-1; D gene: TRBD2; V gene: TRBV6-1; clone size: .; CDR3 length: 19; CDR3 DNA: TGTGCCAGCAGTGACCCGGGACTAGCGGGGACTTACTCCTACAATGAGCAGTTCTTC; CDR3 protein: CASSDPGLAGTYSYNEQFF